This TCR beta chain was obtained from a study of Ad26.COV2.S vaccination and SARS-CoV-2 variants. Overall study: As a participant in COV1001, the donor was in the Ad26.COV2.S trial arm.

Findings of the study overall: It was vaccine recipients, not placebo recipients, who had the higher spike-specific TCR breadth.

The repertoire was sequenced with immunoSEQ multiplex PCR; TCRdb's copy has only in-frame clones and lacks some. This sample has 440,000 or so clones, with around 91% found just once. This CDR3 is built from 16 residues. J gave up 0 bases and V 6 bases, and 8 bases lay outside the gene matches. Looked up from germline, CDR1 is MNHNY and CDR2 is SVGAGI (reference sequence). This clone was seen a few times. Its antigen is not identified. Regarding treatment: around 19 received Ad26.COV2.S at low or high dose, single or two shots; five or six received placebo; per-sample allocation not given. Specimen acquisition occurred on day 63 following the initial vaccine or placebo injection. It was Wuhan-strain SARS-CoV-2 spike that the Ad26 vaccine vector expressed.

The receptor was isolated from a person between 18 and 60 years old who received the Ad26.COV2.S COVID-19 vaccine or a placebo. V and J are TRBV6-6 and TRBJ1-1, with 9 nucleotides matching TRBD1. The sample in question was peripheral blood, obtained in a trial of Ad26.COV2.S vaccine versus placebo. In DNA, the CDR3 is TGTGCCAGCAGGGACTGGGACAGGGCAGTGAACACTGAAGCTTTCTTT. Residues: CASRDWDRAVNTEAFF.